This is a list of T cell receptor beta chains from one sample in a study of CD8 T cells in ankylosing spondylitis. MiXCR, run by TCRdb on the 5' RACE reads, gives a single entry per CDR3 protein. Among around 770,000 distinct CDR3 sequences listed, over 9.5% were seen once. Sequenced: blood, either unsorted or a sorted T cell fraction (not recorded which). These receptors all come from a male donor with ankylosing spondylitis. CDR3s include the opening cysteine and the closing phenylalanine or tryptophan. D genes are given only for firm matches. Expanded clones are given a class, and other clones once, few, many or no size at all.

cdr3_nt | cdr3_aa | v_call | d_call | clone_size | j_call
TGTGCCAGCAGTTCACCGGGACAGGGGGCAACGCTAGCCAAAAACATTCAGTACTTC | CASSSPGQGATLAKNIQYF | TRBV28 | TRBD1 | few | TRBJ2-4
TGCAGTGCCAATTCCTGGGGCGCGAACACTGAAGCTTTCTTT | CSANSWGANTEAFF | TRBV20-1 | - | - | TRBJ1-1
TGTGCCAGCAGCTTAACCGCGGCCCCGGGGTTGGATACGCAGTATTTT | CASSLTAAPGLDTQYF | TRBV7-2 | - | few | TRBJ2-3
TGTGCCAGCAGCTTAACGGGAGGGGCCTATGGCTACACCTTC | CASSLTGGAYGYTF | TRBV7-2 | - | - | TRBJ1-2
TGTGCCAGCAGTTACCCTCTAGCGACTAGCACAGATACGCAGTATTTT | CASSYPLATSTDTQYF | TRBV28 | - | - | TRBJ2-3
TGCAGTGCCCTCCGCACCGGGGCCACCGGGGAGCTGTTTTTT | CSALRTGATGELFF | TRBV20-1 | - | - | TRBJ2-2
TGTGCCATCAGACCGACAGGGAGGAACACTGAAGCTTTCTTT | CAIRPTGRNTEAFF | TRBV10-3 | TRBD1 | - | TRBJ1-1
TGTGCCAGCAATCGACAGGAGTCGTCCTACGAGCAGTACTTC | CASNRQESSYEQYF | TRBV9 | - | - | TRBJ2-7
TGTGCCATCAGCCCGGGACTAGCGGGGACCGAGCAGTACTTC | CAISPGLAGTEQYF | TRBV10-3 | TRBD2 | few | TRBJ2-7
TGTGCCAGCAGCCGGACCAGGGTTTCTCCAGATACGCAGTATTTT | CASSRTRVSPDTQYF | TRBV7-2 | - | few | TRBJ2-3
TGTGCCAGTAGTATAAAACAGGGTACAGGCCAGCCCCAGCATTTT | CASSIKQGTGQPQHF | TRBV19 | - | - | TRBJ1-5
TGTGCCAGCAGCTTCGGCAGGGGGCTCCGAGAGACCCAGTACTTC | CASSFGRGLRETQYF | TRBV7-2 | TRBD1 | - | TRBJ2-5